Listed here are 18 T cell receptor beta chains from one sample, sequenced in a study of regulatory T cells in long-lasting Graves disease. The time point: newly diagnosed GD, antithyroid drugs for less than 3 months. RNA extracted from PBMCs served as the sequencing template. Construction of the TCR beta libraries employed iRepertoire HTBI primers in conjunction with Arm-PCR of CDR3 regions. TCRdb independently ran MiXCR on the multiplex PCR reads; one entry per CDR3 protein. The sample holds 360,000 or so distinct CDR3 sequences, under 20% seen once. In addition, the sample was reused for a study of T cells in Graves' hyperthyroidism and ophthalmopathy.

Specimen: peripheral blood mononuclear cells (PBMCs), collected at new diagnosis, from a patient treated with antithyroid drugs. These receptors were collected from a young woman with Graves disease.

This clonotype was counted at least ten times. The chain combines TRBV5-1 with TRBJ2-1; 13 bases agree with TRBD2. V gave up 4 bases and J gave up 0 bases; unmatched junction bases: 13. The CDR3 has 20 residues. CDR1 and CDR2 from the germline V gene are SGHRS and YFSETQ. CDR3 loop: CASSPGGLAGSGSSYNEQFF. CDR3 nucleotides: TGCGCCAGCAGCCCTGGGGGACTAGCGGGGTCTGGCAGCTCCTACAATGAGCAGTTCTTC.

This clonotype has just a few counts. The V gene is TRBV7-8, the J gene TRBJ2-5; possible D gene TRBD1, 5 bases. The germline V and J ends were trimmed by 5 bases and 4 bases, with 23 bases remaining between them. The CDR3 length is 17 residues. Germline V gene data show CDR1 as SGHVS and CDR2 as FQNEAQ. The CDR3 is CASSTTALVLGVETQYF. Written as DNA, the CDR3 is TGTGCCAGCAGCACAACAGCGCTGGTGTTAGGGGTAGAGACCCAGTACTTC.

This clonotype was seen many times. The J gene is TRBJ2-4, the V gene TRBV20-1, with TRBD1 identical over 7 bases. The length of the CDR3 is 16 residues. Losses at the gene ends were 1 base for V and 5 bases for J; bases not matched to a gene: 11. Germline V lookup: CDR1 DFQATT, CDR2 SNEGSKA (reference sequence). CDR3 DNA sequence: TGCAGTGCTAGAGTATCGGGACAGAAGTGGGAAAACATTCAGTACTTC. Encoded protein: CSARVSGQKWENIQYF.

The table lists this clonotype with many counts. The chain employs TRBV12-3 or TRBV12-4 and TRBJ2-2; tentatively, D is TRBD1 or TRBD2 (5 bases each). V lost 6 bases and J 6 bases, leaving 20 bases between the germline ends. The CDR3 consists of 16 residues. The CDR3 region has the DNA TGTGCCAGCAGCTCCATCGGGACCCAGCGCCCCGGGGAGCTGTTTTTT. Translation: CASSSIGTQRPGELFF.

Ten or more counts support this clonotype. The rearrangement uses TRBV6-6 and TRBJ1-5; D unclear. Germline V gene lookup returns CDR1 MNHNY and CDR2 SVGAGI (reference sequence). There are 13 residues in the CDR3. Trimming cost V 0 bases and J 4 bases, with 4 bases left between them. The CDR3 loop is CASSYSRNQPQHF. DNA for the CDR3: TGTGCCAGCAGTTACTCGAGGAATCAGCCCCAGCATTTT.

This clonotype has ten or more counts. The J gene is TRBJ2-7, the V gene TRBV7-9, with 7 bases lining up with TRBD2. CDR3 length equals 12 residues. Germline values: CDR1 SEHNR, CDR2 FQNEAQ (reference sequence). With V trimmed by 5 bases and J by 2 bases, 0 bases remained unmatched. In nucleotides, the CDR3 is TGTGCCAGCAGCGGGGGGGCCTACGAGCAGTACTTC. Residues: CASSGGAYEQYF.

V is TRBV9 and J is TRBJ2-3; D gene ambiguous. CDR1 is SGDLS and CDR2 is YYNGEE in the germline V gene. CDR3 length: 14 amino acids. V was pared by 3 bases and J by 0 bases, with 8 bases between. Here the CDR3 DNA reads TGTGCCAGCAGCGGGCTACCTAGCACAGATACGCAGTATTTT. It yields the protein CASSGLPSTDTQYF.

This clonotype turned up a few times. The rearrangement uses TRBV29-1 and TRBJ1-1; D perhaps matches TRBD1 (6 bases). With 4 bases removed from V and 3 bases from J, the gap between germline ends came to 9 bases. This CDR3 is built from 12 residues. Germline lookup yields CDR1 SQVTM and CDR2 ANQGSEA. CDR3 sequence reads: CSVGKGDTEAFF. The CDR3 DNA sequence: TGCAGCGTTGGAAAGGGGGACACTGAAGCTTTCTTT.

This clonotype was detected many times. The chain has TRBV5-1 and TRBJ2-3; TRBD1 agrees at 7 bases. CDR1 and CDR2 from the germline V gene are SGHRS and YFSETQ. The CDR3 runs 14 residues. Germline trimming cut 1 base from V and 4 bases from J; bases unmatched to any gene: 3. DNA for the CDR3: TGCGCCAGCAGCTTGAGACAGGGAGCAGATACGCAGTATTTT. Residues: CASSLRQGADTQYF. The full variable domain, in which reference TRBV5-1 and TRBJ2-3 provide the parts outside the CDR3, is KAGVTQTPRYLIKTRGQQVTLSCSPISGHRSVSWYQQTPGQGLQFLFEYFSETQRNKGNFPGRFSGRQFSNSRSEMNVSTLELGDSALYLCASSLRQGADTQYFGPGTRLTVL.

This clonotype has a count of ten or more. V and J are TRBV20-1 and TRBJ1-2; D gene uncertain. Trimming stripped 5 bases from V and 6 bases from J, with 7 bases between. Germline CDR1 is DFQATT and CDR2 is SNEGSKA (reference sequence). The CDR3 totals 10 residues. The CDR3 protein is CSAAIDGYTF. The CDR3, as DNA: TGCAGTGCTGCTATTGATGGCTACACCTTC.

The chain is built from TRBV6-2 or TRBV6-3 and TRBJ1-5; 9 bases fit TRBD1. The J segment lost 7 bases and the V segment lost 2 bases, leaving 9 bases of the junction unmatched. Germline V gene lookup returns CDR1 MNHEY and CDR2 SVGEGT. The length of the CDR3 is 16 residues. The CDR3 loop is CASSYTGQGQKQPQHF. The CDR3 bases are TGTGCCAGCAGTTACACCGGACAGGGGCAGAAGCAGCCCCAGCATTTT.

This clonotype was seen ten or more times. The J gene is TRBJ1-1, the V gene TRBV19; unclear D gene. Germline V gene data show CDR1 as LNHDA and CDR2 as SQIVND (reference sequence). This CDR3 has 12 amino acids. V shed 3 bases and J shed 8 bases, with 10 bases lying between them. The CDR3 coding sequence is TGTGCCAGTAGTATCGGGAGGCCGGAAGCTTTCTTT. Its protein product is CASSIGRPEAFF.

This clonotype showed up many times. The V call is TRBV11-3, the J call TRBJ2-1; 15 bases match TRBD2. Losses at the gene ends were 5 bases for V and 8 bases for J; bases not matched to a gene: 7. The CDR3 covers 16 residues. Per germline, CDR1 SGHNT and CDR2 YENEEA. This chain's CDR3 is CASSPGLAGGYYEQFF. In DNA, the CDR3 is TGTGCCAGCAGCCCCGGACTAGCGGGAGGGTATTATGAGCAGTTCTTC. The complete variable domain, with remaining parts taken from reference TRBV11-3 and TRBJ2-1, reads EAGVVQSPRYKIIEKKQPVAFWCNPISGHNTLYWYLQNLGQGPELLIRYENEEAVDDSQLPKDRFSAERLKGVDSTLKIQPAELGDSAVYLCASSPGLAGGYYEQFFGPGTRLTVL.

In the case of this clonotype: With a much larger clone just one base away, this may be a read error. This sequence joins TRBV5-1 and TRBJ1-1, with D tentatively TRBD1 (6 bases). V shed 3 bases and J shed 4 bases, with 13 bases lying between them. Germline CDR1 reads SGHRS; CDR2 reads YFSETQ. The CDR3 is made up of 14 amino acids. The CDR3 here is CASSSDSLCTEAFF. The CDR3 DNA is TGCGCCAGCAGCTCGGACAGCCTTTGCACTGAAGCTTTCTTT.

A remark on this clonotype: A much larger clone lies a single base off, so this may be a read error. J is TRBJ1-6 and V is TRBV20-1; TRBD1 aligns across 7 bases. The germline CDR1 and CDR2 sequences are DFQATT and SNEGSKA (reference sequence). This CDR3 comprises 14 residues. Here the CDR3 DNA reads TGCAGTGCTCGTACAGGGGTAGGAGGATCACCCTTCCACTTT. This codes for CSARTGVGGSPFHF.

This clonotype was counted ten times or more. The V gene is TRBV12-3 or TRBV12-4, the J gene TRBJ2-3; no firm D call. The length of the CDR3 is 12 residues. V was pared by 7 bases and J by 5 bases, with 10 bases between. Written as DNA, the CDR3 is TGTGCCAGCACGCTAAACCGAGATACGCAGTATTTT. Translated, it gives CASTLNRDTQYF.

This clonotype occurred many times. V and J are TRBV7-3 and TRBJ2-1; 8 nucleotides align to TRBD1. Germline CDR1 reads SGHTA; CDR2 reads FQGTGA. This CDR3 region has 14 residues. The trim removed 3 bases at V and 6 bases at J, leaving 4 bases unmatched. The CDR3 sequence is CASSFGTGGNEQFF. Written as DNA, the CDR3 is TGTGCCAGCAGCTTCGGGACAGGCGGCAATGAGCAGTTCTTC.

This clonotype has ten or more counts. The rearrangement links TRBV3-1 to TRBJ1-1; a possible D gene is TRBD1 (5 bases). Per germline, CDR1 LGHDT and CDR2 YNNKEL (reference sequence). This CDR3 has 14 residues. V was shortened by 1 base and J by 7 bases, with 13 bases between the two germline ends. The DNA for the CDR3 is TGTGCCAGCAGCCAAGTGGCAGGGCCCAGTGAAGCTTTCTTT. Protein sequence: CASSQVAGPSEAFF.